A single sample gave rise to the 30 T cell receptor beta chains below, sequenced in a study of cytomegalovirus exposure and HLA in healthy donors. 13 Jbeta primers and 60 Vbeta primers were used for the PCR. Libraries were prepared by immunoSEQ multiplex PCR; TCRdb keeps only in-frame clonotypes and omits some of them. The table shows under 95,000 clones, with approximately 82% occurring only once. Sequencing was performed on PBMCs. All receptors come from a man aged 35 to 55 in good health and CMV-seronegative.

This clone was picked up one time. This chain joins TRBV18 and TRBJ1-2, with 7 nucleotides matching TRBD1. The V and J ends lost 3 bases and 0 bases, in that order; junction bases with no gene match: 7. The CDR3 has 16 residues. Germline loops: CDR1 KGHSH, CDR2 LQKENI. The CDR3 DNA reads as TGTGCCAGCTCACCTCTCGTGCAGGGGGCTAACTATGGCTACACCTTC. Translating gives CASSPLVQGANYGYTF.

The rearrangement joins TRBV27 to TRBJ2-3; D call uncertain. CDR3 length: 14 residues. The ends were cut back, 2 bases at V and 0 bases at J, with 6 bases in the middle. Germline assignment: CDR1 MNHEY and CDR2 SMNVEV (reference sequence). This CDR3 reads CASSLLTSTDTQYF. The CDR3 bases are TGTGCCAGCAGTTTACTGACTAGCACAGATACGCAGTATTTT.

This clone was detected a few times. The chain uses TRBV11-3 and TRBJ1-1; 8 bases are shared with TRBD1. Per germline, CDR1 SGHNT and CDR2 YENEEA. This CDR3 region has 16 residues. V shed 5 bases and J 3 bases; nucleotides not matched to a gene: 11. CDR3 in amino acids: CASSRRQGRRDTEAFF. Written as DNA, the CDR3 is TGTGCCAGCAGCCGCCGACAGGGGAGACGCGACACTGAAGCTTTCTTT.

A few counts support this clone. The rearrangement uses TRBV4-1 and TRBJ2-7; D ambiguous. CDR3 size: 13 residues. Germline V CDR1 and CDR2: MGHRA, YSYEKL. The V gene lost 1 base and the J gene lost 4 bases, with 8 bases spanning the gap. CDR3 nucleotides: TGCGCCAGCAGCCAAGTAGTAAGTTACGAGCAGTACTTC. It translates to CASSQVVSYEQYF.

This clone was seen once. The chain employs TRBV7-3 and TRBJ2-1; TRBD2 might be the D (6 bases). V lost 3 bases and J lost 11, with 8 bases in between. Germline CDR1 and CDR2: SGHTA and FQGTGA. The CDR3 extends over 11 amino acids. In nucleotides, the CDR3 is TGTGCCAGCAGCTTGGGGGGACAGCAGTTCTTC. It yields the protein CASSLGGQQFF.

The chain couples TRBV2 to TRBJ2-7; 7 nucleotides match TRBD2. Germline V gene data show CDR1 as SNHLY and CDR2 as FYNNEI. The trim removed 7 bases at V and 2 bases at J, leaving 2 bases unmatched. This CDR3 comprises 12 residues. The CDR3 protein is CASTRGAYEQYF. In DNA form, the CDR3 reads TGTGCCAGCACCCGGGGGGCCTACGAGCAGTACTTC.

Remarks on this clone: Other DNA sequences in this sample translate to the same CDR3. The chain couples TRBV6-5 to TRBJ2-7; TRBD1 is a possible D gene (6 bases). From germline, CDR1 is MNHEY and CDR2 SVGAGI. V lost 6 bases, J lost 2 bases, and 17 bases lay in between. The CDR3 is 15 amino acids. The CDR3 region is CASSTPGQPPYEQYF. CDR3 coding DNA: TGTGCCAGCAGCACACCGGGACAACCCCCCTACGAGCAGTACTTC.

The chain carries TRBV7-8 and TRBJ1-2; TRBD1 agrees at 7 bases. V was pared by 5 bases and J by 8 bases, with 11 bases of the junction left unmatched. Germline CDR1 and CDR2: SGHVS and FQNEAQ. The CDR3 is 14 residues long. CDR3 bases: TGTGCCAGCAGCCAACGGACAGGTGTTGGCGGCTACACCTTC. As protein: CASSQRTGVGGYTF.

This chain links TRBV11-2 with TRBJ1-1; D gene unclear. V was pared by 1 base and J by 5 bases, with 17 bases between. CDR1 is SGHAT and CDR2 is FQNNGV in the germline V gene. CDR3 length: 16 residues. DNA of the CDR3: TGTGCCAGCAGCTTAGTCTACGGGAGAGTGGAGACTGAAGCTTTCTTT. This translates into CASSLVYGRVETEAFF.

This chain joins TRBV9 and TRBJ2-7, with 11 bases lining up with TRBD2. With V trimmed by 0 bases and J by 3 bases, 11 bases remained unmatched. CDR1 and CDR2 (germline): SGDLS, YYNGEE. The CDR3 is 18 residues long. CDR3 loop: CASSVDTSGGLMDYEQYF. In DNA form, the CDR3 reads TGTGCCAGCAGCGTAGACACTAGCGGGGGCCTCATGGACTACGAGCAGTACTTC.

The chain has TRBV9 and TRBJ2-3; tentative D call: TRBD2 (5 bases). The CDR3 is 15 residues long. The germline CDR1 and CDR2 sequences are SGDLS and YYNGEE. Trimming left V 4 bases short and J 5 bases short, with 17 bases between. The CDR3 DNA follows: TGTGCCAGCAGCCCCCCGCGAGGGAAGCAAGATACGCAGTATTTT. Its translation is CASSPPRGKQDTQYF.

The genes are TRBV7-8 and TRBJ1-6, with 9 nucleotides matching TRBD1. After removal of 5 bases from V and 0 bases from J, the junction contained 8 bases not matched to a gene. The CDR3 is 18 amino acids. Germline V gene lookup returns CDR1 SGHVS and CDR2 FQNEAQ. This chain's CDR3 is CASSADRGFGSYNSPLHF. The CDR3 DNA reads as TGTGCCAGCAGCGCCGACAGGGGGTTCGGCTCCTATAATTCACCCCTCCACTTT.

The CDR3 DNA is TGTGCCAGCAGCGACCGGGTTTCCTATGGCTACACCTTC. This sequence encodes CASSDRVSYGYTF. The chain recombines TRBV14 with TRBJ1-2; D not resolved. CDR1 and CDR2 (germline): SGHDN, FVKESK. The length of the CDR3 is 13 residues. Trimming stripped 5 bases from V and 4 bases from J, with 11 bases between. Full variable domain (outside the CDR3, taken from reference TRBV14 and TRBJ1-2): EAGVTQFPSHSVIEKGQTVTLRCDPISGHDNLYWYRRVMGKEIKFLLHFVKESKQDESGMPNNRFLAERTGGTYSTLKVQPAELEDSGVYFCASSDRVSYGYTFGSGTRLTVV.

This clone has just a few counts. The genes are TRBV5-1 and TRBJ2-7; 8 positions match TRBD1. The V gene's germline CDR1 is SGHRS and CDR2 YFSETQ. This CDR3 region has 15 residues. V was pared by 2 bases and J by 4 bases, with 8 bases of the junction left unmatched. CDR3 nucleotide sequence: TGCGCCAGCAGCTTATCCGGGACAGGAACATACGAGCAGTACTTC. Protein: CASSLSGTGTYEQYF.

This clone has just one count. The chain has TRBV2 and TRBJ1-5, with a possible D match to TRBD1 (5 bases). V lost 2 bases and J 4 bases, leaving 9 bases between the germline ends. The CDR3 has 14 amino acids. Germline CDR1 SNHLY, CDR2 FYNNEI. This CDR3 reads CASSEQGLNQPQHF. CDR3 sequence (DNA): TGTGCCAGCAGTGAACAGGGCCTTAATCAGCCCCAGCATTTT.

The chain links TRBV7-6 to TRBJ2-6, with D unresolved. V was cut by 5 bases and J by 0 bases, with 11 bases left in between. In germline, CDR1 is SGHVS, CDR2 FNYEAQ. The CDR3 totals 16 residues. The CDR3 loop reads CASSPEVSSGANVLTF. CDR3 bases: TGTGCCAGCAGCCCAGAGGTTAGCTCTGGGGCCAACGTCCTGACTTTC.

CDR3 nucleotides: TGTGCCAGCACCCCGTTTATTGACAGCTCCTACGAGCAGTACTTC. This codes for CASTPFIDSSYEQYF. The chain uses TRBV7-9 and TRBJ2-7, with D perhaps TRBD1 (5 bases). Germline V lookup: CDR1 SEHNR, CDR2 FQNEAQ (reference sequence). The V and J ends lost 7 bases and 0 bases respectively, with 16 bases between them. The CDR3 consists of 15 residues.

The rearrangement links TRBV19 to TRBJ2-7; D may be TRBD1 (6 bases). The germline V gene has CDR1 LNHDA and CDR2 SQIVND (reference sequence). There are 15 residues in the CDR3. V shed 7 bases and J shed 0 bases, with 16 bases lying between them. CDR3 region: CASTLSTGASYEQYF. The CDR3 nucleotides read TGTGCCAGTACCCTCTCGACAGGCGCCTCCTACGAGCAGTACTTC.

The chain uses TRBV5-8 and TRBJ1-2, with D hard to call. Germline V lookup: CDR1 SGHTS, CDR2 YDEGEE. CDR3 length: 16 residues. Trimming left V 0 bases short and J 2 bases short, with 14 bases between. CDR3 nucleotide sequence: TGTGCCAGCAGCTTGGTGTCTGGAGGGTACAACTATGGCTACACCTTC. It yields the protein CASSLVSGGYNYGYTF.

The gene calls are TRBV7-8 and TRBJ2-2, with TRBD2 matching 10 bases. The CDR3 extends over 15 amino acids. The V and J ends lost 2 bases and 6 bases, in that order; junction bases with no gene match: 3. From germline, CDR1 is SGHVS and CDR2 FQNEAQ. In DNA, the CDR3 is TGTGCCAGCAGCTTAACCAGCGGGAGGGCCGGGGAGCTGTTTTTT. It specifies CASSLTSGRAGELFF.

The chain is built from TRBV10-3 and TRBJ2-7; 10 nucleotides agree with TRBD1. The V segment lost 2 bases and the J segment 4 bases; nucleotides outside the gene matches: 2. This CDR3 is built from 14 residues. The V gene's germline CDR1 is ENHRY and CDR2 SYGVKD. The DNA for the CDR3 is TGTGCCATCAGTGAGGGACAGGGGGAGTACGAGCAGTACTTC. It specifies CAISEGQGEYEQYF.

The rearrangement uses TRBV28 and TRBJ1-3; perhaps TRBD1 as D (5 bases). The germline V and J ends were trimmed by 11 bases and 3 bases, with 11 bases remaining between them. The germline CDR1 and CDR2 sequences are MDHEN and SYDVKM. The CDR3 sequence is 12 residues long. The DNA of the CDR3 is TGTGCCGGGGGAGGACGTGGAAACACCATATATTTT. Translating it yields CAGGGRGNTIYF. The entire variable domain, with the rest obtained from reference TRBV28 and TRBJ1-3, is as follows: DVKVTQSSRYLVKRTGEKVFLECVQDMDHENMFWYRQDPGLGLRLIYFSYDVKMKEKGDIPEGYSVSREKKERFSLILESASTNQTSMYLCAGGGRGNTIYFGEGSWLTVV.

The chain employs TRBV5-6 and TRBJ1-5, with D possibly being TRBD1 (5 bases). The CDR3 covers 14 residues. The V gene lost 3 bases and the J gene lost 5 bases, with 12 bases spanning the gap. Germline CDR1 SGHDT, CDR2 YYEEEE. CDR3 sequence: CASSSGLSDQPQHF. CDR3 nucleotide sequence: TGTGCCAGCAGCTCAGGGTTGTCGGATCAGCCCCAGCATTTT.

This rearrangement joins TRBV27 to TRBJ1-1; 8 bases are a match to TRBD1. Germline CDR1 MNHEY, CDR2 SMNVEV (reference sequence). The CDR3 is 14 amino acids. V was pared by 3 bases and J by 7 bases, with 7 bases of the junction left unmatched. CDR3 amino acids: CASSFRQGFNEAFF. The CDR3 region has the DNA TGTGCCAGCAGTTTTCGACAGGGGTTTAATGAAGCTTTCTTT.

V usage is TRBV5-1 and J usage is TRBJ2-1; 11 bases are a match to TRBD2. V dropped 0 bases and J dropped 4; count of bases not matched to a gene: 3. CDR3 length equals 16 residues. Per the germline V gene, CDR1 is SGHRS and CDR2 is YFSETQ. The CDR3 here is CASSLVSSGGYNEQFF. The CDR3 nucleotides read TGCGCCAGCAGCTTGGTGTCTAGCGGGGGGTACAATGAGCAGTTCTTC.

The CDR3 region has the DNA TGCGCCAGCAGCGTCGGGACAGCTAATTCACCCCTCCACTTT. As protein: CASSVGTANSPLHF. The genes are TRBV5-1 and TRBJ1-6; TRBD1 matches at 7 bases. The germline CDR1 and CDR2 sequences are SGHRS and YFSETQ. J lost 6 bases, V lost 4 bases, and 4 bases had no gene match. This CDR3 comprises 14 residues.

The chain joins TRBV30 to TRBJ2-1, with 12 bases matching TRBD2. The CDR3 has 15 residues. The germline V gene encodes CDR1 GTSNPN and CDR2 SVGIG (reference sequence). Losses at the gene ends were 5 bases for V and 3 bases for J; bases not matched to a gene: 5. The CDR3 spells CAWSSGGGIYNEQFF. CDR3 in DNA: TGTGCCTGGTCTAGCGGGGGGGGGATCTACAATGAGCAGTTCTTC.

The chain is built from TRBV11-2 and TRBJ1-6, with D possibly being TRBD1 (6 bases). Germline V gene lookup returns CDR1 SGHAT and CDR2 FQNNGV. The V end lost 3 bases, the J end lost 16 bases, and 16 bases lay between the germline ends. CDR3 length equals 13 residues. For the CDR3, the DNA is TGTGCCAGCAGCTTTACCAGGACAGAACTTCTCCACTTT. As protein: CASSFTRTELLHF.

V usage is TRBV4-1 and J usage is TRBJ2-1; 11 nucleotides match TRBD2. CDR3 length: 20 residues. Germline V gene data show CDR1 as MGHRA and CDR2 as YSYEKL. Trimming removed 0 bases from V and 0 bases from J; junction bases left unmatched: 10. The CDR3, as DNA: TGCGCCAGCAGCCAAGAGCTAGCGGGGGGAAAAAGTTTCTCCTACAATGAGCAGTTCTTC. This codes for CASSQELAGGKSFSYNEQFF.

This chain joins TRBV7-9 and TRBJ2-7; perhaps TRBD2 as D (5 bases). Trimming stripped 8 bases from V and 5 bases from J, with 13 bases between. Germline CDR1 SEHNR, CDR2 FQNEAQ (reference sequence). CDR3 length: 12 amino acids. The CDR3 protein is CASGPTRDEQYF. Written as DNA, the CDR3 is TGTGCCAGCGGTCCTACTAGGGACGAGCAGTACTTC. The full variable domain, its missing parts supplied by reference TRBV7-9 and TRBJ2-7, is DTGVSQNPRHKITKRGQNVTFRCDPISEHNRLYWYRQTLGQGPEFLTYFQNEAQLEKSRLLSDRFSAERPKGSFSTLEIQRTEQGDSAMYLCASGPTRDEQYFGPGTRLTVT.